This is a list of T cell receptor beta chains from one sample in a study of PD-L1 blockade in urothelial cancer. Sequenced by immunoSEQ multiplex PCR; TCRdb stores in-frame clones only, minus some. This sample has about 52,000 clones; 84% occur once, and the top ten carry 1% to 1.5%. The sample consisted of PBMCs, taken around atezolizumab (anti-PD-L1) treatment. The receptor source for this set is a man aged 50-59 years with urothelial cancer. Each CDR3 is given with its conserved first and last residue. Fields, in order: J gene, D gene, V gene, clone size, CDR3 DNA, CDR3 protein. The D gene is left open where the match is weak. Clone size is shown for a subset of rows, as once, few, many or a class of expanded clone.

J: TRBJ2-7; D: -; V: TRBV9; size: -; DNA: TGTGCCAGCAGCGTAGTGTTAGGGGGCGAGCAGTACTTC; CDR3: CASSVVLGGEQYF
J: TRBJ1-1; D: TRBD1; V: TRBV5-4; size: -; DNA: TGTGCCAGCAGTTATGACAGGGGTTTGAACACTGAAGCTTTCTTT; CDR3: CASSYDRGLNTEAFF
J: TRBJ1-2; D: -; V: TRBV2; size: -; DNA: TGTGCCAGCAGTGAAGGTGCCGAGGGCTATGGCTACACCTTC; CDR3: CASSEGAEGYGYTF
J: TRBJ1-1; D: -; V: TRBV30; size: -; DNA: TGTGCCTGGAGGGTAATAGTGAACACTGAAGCTTTCTTT; CDR3: CAWRVIVNTEAFF
J: TRBJ2-2; D: -; V: TRBV7-9; size: -; DNA: TGTGCCAGCAGCTTAGCGGACAGAAGCACCGGGGAGCTGTTTTTT; CDR3: CASSLADRSTGELFF
J: TRBJ1-5; D: -; V: TRBV2; size: -; DNA: TGTGCCAGCAGTGAATTTGAGGGGCCCCAGCATTTT; CDR3: CASSEFEGPQHF
J: TRBJ2-5; D: -; V: TRBV7-9; size: few; DNA: TGTGCCAGCAGCCAGAGGGTTCAGGGGGAGACCCAGTACTTC; CDR3: CASSQRVQGETQYF
J: TRBJ1-3; D: -; V: TRBV2; size: -; DNA: TGTGCCAGCAGTGAAGCGCGGGCAGGCTCTGGAAACACCATATATTTT; CDR3: CASSEARAGSGNTIYF
J: TRBJ2-7; D: -; V: TRBV6-5; size: -; DNA: TGTGCCAGCAGACCTAGCTCCCAGTTCTACGAGCAGTACTTC; CDR3: CASRPSSQFYEQYF
J: TRBJ2-1; D: TRBD1; V: TRBV7-2; size: -; DNA: TGTGCCAGCAGCTTAGCGGGACAGCCCTACAATGAGCAGTTCTTC; CDR3: CASSLAGQPYNEQFF
J: TRBJ2-1; D: -; V: TRBV4-3; size: -; DNA: TGCGCCAGCAGCCAAGATGGGAGCTCCTACAATGAGCAGTTCTTC; CDR3: CASSQDGSSYNEQFF
J: TRBJ2-7; D: TRBD2; V: TRBV25-1; size: once; DNA: TGTGCCAGCAGTGACCTAGCGGGAGGGGGCTCCTACGAGCAGTACTTC; CDR3: CASSDLAGGGSYEQYF
J: TRBJ1-5; D: -; V: TRBV7-9; size: -; DNA: TGTGCCAGCAGTTCTCGGGGGGCGCATCAGCCCCAGCATTTT; CDR3: CASSSRGAHQPQHF
J: TRBJ2-6; D: TRBD1; V: TRBV27; size: -; DNA: TGTGCCAGCAGTTTCGGTCCGACAGGGGACCTCTCTGGGGCCAACGTCCTGACTTTC; CDR3: CASSFGPTGDLSGANVLTF
J: TRBJ2-1; D: TRBD2; V: TRBV28; size: -; DNA: TGTGCCAACGGGGGAAAGGGACTAGCGGGCCCCAATGAGCAGTTCTTC; CDR3: CANGGKGLAGPNEQFF
J: TRBJ2-1; D: TRBD2; V: TRBV2; size: -; DNA: TGTGCCAGCAGAAAATCTAGCGGGGGGTCCTACAATGAGCAGTTCTTC; CDR3: CASRKSSGGSYNEQFF
J: TRBJ1-3; D: -; V: TRBV14; size: -; DNA: TGTGCCAGCAGCCAGTCACTGAATCTTGGAAACACCATATATTTT; CDR3: CASSQSLNLGNTIYF
J: TRBJ2-3; D: -; V: TRBV19; size: -; DNA: TGTGCCAGTAGTGATACCGGGGGAGATACGCAGTATTTT; CDR3: CASSDTGGDTQYF
J: TRBJ2-7; D: TRBD1; V: TRBV11-2; size: -; DNA: TGTGCCAGCAGCTTCACAGGGGTCCCCTACGAGCAGTACTTC; CDR3: CASSFTGVPYEQYF
J: TRBJ2-1; D: TRBD2; V: TRBV18; size: -; DNA: TGTGCCAGCTCACCACCCGCCCTAGCGGGGACCGCCTTTAGCAATGAGCAGTTCTTC; CDR3: CASSPPALAGTAFSNEQFF
J: TRBJ2-7; D: -; V: TRBV7-7; size: -; DNA: TGTGCTAGCAGCTTCCGCCTATCCTACGAGCAGTACTTC; CDR3: CASSFRLSYEQYF
J: TRBJ2-2; D: -; V: TRBV9; size: -; DNA: TGTGCCAGCAGCGCCTGGGGCAGGGAGGCTGGGGAGCTGTTTTTT; CDR3: CASSAWGREAGELFF
J: TRBJ2-3; D: TRBD2; V: TRBV2; size: -; DNA: TGTGCCAGCGTGGGGGGGTGGAGCACAGATACGCAGTATTTT; CDR3: CASVGGWSTDTQYF
J: TRBJ1-2; D: -; V: TRBV15; size: -; DNA: TGTGCCACCAGCAGAGATCTAAATTCCGGTAACTATGGCTACACCTTC; CDR3: CATSRDLNSGNYGYTF
J: TRBJ2-7; D: -; V: TRBV28; size: -; DNA: TGTGCCAGCAGTTTAACGCCGACGGGGAACTACGAGCAGTACTTC; CDR3: CASSLTPTGNYEQYF
J: TRBJ2-5; D: TRBD1; V: TRBV11-2; size: -; DNA: TGTGCCAGCAGCTTGATGGACAGGATCCAAGAGACCCAGTACTTC; CDR3: CASSLMDRIQETQYF
J: TRBJ2-2; D: -; V: TRBV7-8; size: -; DNA: TGTGCCAGCAGCCAGGAATGGGTAGCCGGGGAGCTGTTTTTT; CDR3: CASSQEWVAGELFF
J: TRBJ2-7; D: TRBD2; V: TRBV4-1; size: -; DNA: TGCGCCAGCAGCCAAGCACTAGCGGGCTCCTACGAGCAGTACTTC; CDR3: CASSQALAGSYEQYF
J: TRBJ2-7; D: TRBD1; V: TRBV18; size: -; DNA: TGTGCCAGCTCACCTCGGGGACAGGGGTACGAGCAGTACTTC; CDR3: CASSPRGQGYEQYF
J: TRBJ2-3; D: TRBD1; V: TRBV12-5; size: -; DNA: TGTGCTAGTGGTTTGGGGGACAGGCGGAACACAGATACGCAGTATTTT; CDR3: CASGLGDRRNTDTQYF
J: TRBJ2-7; D: TRBD2; V: TRBV5-1; size: few; DNA: TGCGCCAGCACCAGGACTAGCGGGAGCTACGAGCAGTACTTC; CDR3: CASTRTSGSYEQYF
J: TRBJ1-1; D: TRBD1; V: TRBV7-2; size: -; DNA: TGTGCCAGCAGCCTACAGGGGGCTAGGAGCACTGAAGCTTTCTTT; CDR3: CASSLQGARSTEAFF
J: TRBJ2-3; D: -; V: TRBV5-1; size: -; DNA: TGCGCCAGCAGCCGAGCAGGGCCAGACACAGATACGCAGTATTTT; CDR3: CASSRAGPDTDTQYF
J: TRBJ2-3; D: TRBD1; V: TRBV7-9; size: -; DNA: TGTGCCAGCACCACCGACAGGGGTAGCACAGATACGCAGTATTTT; CDR3: CASTTDRGSTDTQYF
J: TRBJ1-5; D: -; V: TRBV27; size: -; DNA: TGTGCCAGCAGTTTTCGACAGTCCAATCAGCCCCAGCATTTT; CDR3: CASSFRQSNQPQHF
J: TRBJ2-5; D: TRBD2; V: TRBV30; size: -; DNA: TGTGCCTGGAACCCTGGGGGGGTCCCAGAGACCCAGTACTTC; CDR3: CAWNPGGVPETQYF
J: TRBJ1-5; D: -; V: TRBV27; size: -; DNA: TGTGCCAGCAGTCCGGGGACACCCAAACGGGGCAATCAGCCCCAGCATTTT; CDR3: CASSPGTPKRGNQPQHF
J: TRBJ2-1; D: TRBD2; V: TRBV28; size: -; DNA: TGTGCCAGCAGTTTATCAGCGGGGGACAATGAGCAGTTCTTC; CDR3: CASSLSAGDNEQFF
J: TRBJ1-3; D: -; V: TRBV19; size: -; DNA: TGTGCCAGTAGTATAGTAGCTGGAAACACCATATATTTT; CDR3: CASSIVAGNTIYF
J: TRBJ1-2; D: -; V: TRBV27; size: -; DNA: TGTGCCAGCAGTTTAGGCCCATCCTATGGCTACACCTTC; CDR3: CASSLGPSYGYTF
J: TRBJ2-3; D: TRBD2; V: TRBV7-8; size: -; DNA: TGTGCCAGCAGCCCCCTAGCGGTTCCTAGCACAGATACGCAGTATTTT; CDR3: CASSPLAVPSTDTQYF
J: TRBJ2-1; D: TRBD2; V: TRBV5-1; size: once; DNA: TGCGCCAGCAGCCCAGGGACTAGCGGATTCAATGAGCAGTTCTTC; CDR3: CASSPGTSGFNEQFF
J: TRBJ1-3; D: -; V: TRBV11-2; size: -; DNA: TGTGCCAGCAGCTTCAGGGGTGTCGAAACTGGAAACACCATATATTTT; CDR3: CASSFRGVETGNTIYF
J: TRBJ2-7; D: -; V: TRBV28; size: -; DNA: TGTGCCAGCAGTTGGAGTGGAGACAGAGCCTACGAGCAGTACTTC; CDR3: CASSWSGDRAYEQYF
J: TRBJ2-3; D: TRBD2; V: TRBV6-6; size: -; DNA: TGTGCCAGCCGGAACGGGAGGATCGATACGCAGTATTTT; CDR3: CASRNGRIDTQYF
J: TRBJ2-2; D: -; V: TRBV5-4; size: -; DNA: TGTGCCAGCAGCTCCGGGGCCGGCCAGGGGACCGGGGAGCTGTTTTTT; CDR3: CASSSGAGQGTGELFF
J: TRBJ2-7; D: TRBD2; V: TRBV6-5; size: -; DNA: TGTGCCAGCAGTTACTCGGGGGGGGAAGGGTACGAGCAGTACTTC; CDR3: CASSYSGGEGYEQYF
J: TRBJ1-1; D: TRBD1; V: TRBV10-3; size: few; DNA: TGTGCCATCACCCCGGGACAGGGAGATAACACTGAAGCTTTCTTT; CDR3: CAITPGQGDNTEAFF
J: TRBJ2-3; D: TRBD1; V: TRBV27; size: few; DNA: TGTGCCAGCAGTTTTCCAGGGGGTACGCAGTATTTT; CDR3: CASSFPGGTQYF
J: TRBJ2-7; D: TRBD1; V: TRBV6-6; size: -; DNA: TGTGCCAGCAGTTACTTTGGGACAGGTCGCGAGCAGTACTTC; CDR3: CASSYFGTGREQYF
J: TRBJ1-5; D: TRBD1; V: TRBV7-2; size: -; DNA: TGTGCCAGCCGCCAGGGACAGGACGTTTTTCAGCCCCAGCATTTT; CDR3: CASRQGQDVFQPQHF
J: TRBJ2-2; D: TRBD1; V: TRBV4-3; size: once; DNA: TGCGCCAGCAGCCCAGGGACAGGGATCAACACCGGGGAGCTGTTTTTT; CDR3: CASSPGTGINTGELFF
J: TRBJ2-7; D: -; V: TRBV5-6; size: -; DNA: TGTGCCAGCAGCGGGGATCAGCAGGGGCAGTACTTC; CDR3: CASSGDQQGQYF
J: TRBJ2-1; D: TRBD1; V: TRBV4-3; size: -; DNA: TGCGCCAGCAGCCAAGCACAGGGGGCCTCCTACAATGAGCAGTTCTTC; CDR3: CASSQAQGASYNEQFF
J: TRBJ2-3; D: -; V: TRBV28; size: -; DNA: TGTGCCAGCAGTTTACGCGGCGGGGGCGGGAGCACAGATACGCAGTATTTT; CDR3: CASSLRGGGGSTDTQYF
J: TRBJ2-1; D: TRBD1; V: TRBV7-3; size: -; DNA: TGTGCCAGCAGCTTAGGGACAGGGGGCCGCATCCCCAATGAGCAGTTCTTC; CDR3: CASSLGTGGRIPNEQFF
J: TRBJ1-1; D: TRBD1; V: TRBV27; size: -; DNA: TGTGCCAGCAGTGCCCGGACAGGGCGTGAGAACACTGAAGCTTTCTTT; CDR3: CASSARTGRENTEAFF
J: TRBJ2-4; D: -; V: TRBV6-5; size: few; DNA: TGTGCCAGCAGTACAGGGTCGGTTGGCAACATTCAGTACTTC; CDR3: CASSTGSVGNIQYF
J: TRBJ2-5; D: TRBD2; V: TRBV5-1; size: -; DNA: TGCGCCAGCAGCGGAGGCGGGAGGGTCCAAGAGACCCAGTACTTC; CDR3: CASSGGGRVQETQYF